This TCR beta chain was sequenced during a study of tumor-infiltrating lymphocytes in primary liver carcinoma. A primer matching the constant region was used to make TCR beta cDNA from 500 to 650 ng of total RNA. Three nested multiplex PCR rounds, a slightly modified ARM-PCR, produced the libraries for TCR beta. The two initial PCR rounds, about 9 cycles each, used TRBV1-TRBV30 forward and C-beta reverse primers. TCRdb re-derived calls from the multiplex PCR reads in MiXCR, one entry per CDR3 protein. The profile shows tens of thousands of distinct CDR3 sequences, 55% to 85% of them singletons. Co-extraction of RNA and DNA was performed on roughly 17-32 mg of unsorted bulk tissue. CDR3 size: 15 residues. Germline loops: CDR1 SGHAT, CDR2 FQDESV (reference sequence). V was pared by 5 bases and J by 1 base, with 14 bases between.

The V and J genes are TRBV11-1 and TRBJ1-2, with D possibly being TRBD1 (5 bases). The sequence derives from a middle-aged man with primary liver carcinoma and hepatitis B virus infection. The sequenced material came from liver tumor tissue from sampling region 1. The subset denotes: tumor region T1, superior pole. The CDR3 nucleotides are TGTGCCAGCAGCCCGCATACAGGTGATAACTATGGCTACACCTTC. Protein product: CASSPHTGDNYGYTF.